This T cell receptor beta chain was identified during a study of control samples from healthy donors and cancer patients. This CDR3 has 13 residues. Germline loops: CDR1 ENHRY, CDR2 SYGVKD. V lost 5 bases, J lost 1 base, and 8 bases lay in between. Only in-frame clones appear in the TCRdb table, and some are missing; sequencing was by immunoSEQ multiplex PCR. The sample consists of 120,000 to 150,000 clones, about 90% of them appearing once. The receptor was isolated from a man between 25 and 39 years old in good health. The rearrangement links TRBV10-3 to TRBJ1-2; D remains unclear. Sequencing was done on a sample of blood. Here the CDR3 reads CAISPTDNYGYTF. The CDR3 bases are TGTGCCATCAGTCCCACAGATAACTATGGCTACACCTTC.